These T cell receptor beta chains were read from a single sample in a study of blood T cell repertoires in COVID-19. Generated by immunoSEQ multiplex PCR, the TCRdb table keeps only in-frame clones and is missing some. The table shows about 120,000 clones, with about 90% occurring only once. The sample was peripheral blood. Receptors were obtained from a woman in her sixties or seventies with COVID-19, enrolled during active disease. Each CDR3 is given without its conserved first and last residue. Some rows have no size entry. The others give once, few or many, or a class for an expanded clone.

j_call v_call clone_size cdr3_aa
TRBJ1-1 TRBV4-1 - ASSQGSWNTEAF
TRBJ2-7 TRBV7-9 - ASSGDWGSQEIYEQY
TRBJ2-7 TRBV14 - ASSPFGTYEQY
TRBJ2-3 TRBV11-3 - ASSWRGTDTQY
TRBJ2-1 TRBV5-8 - ASSLGLGSAEQF
TRBJ2-2 TRBV7-7 - ASSETRRGGELF
TRBJ2-3 TRBV19 - ASNRERSTDTQY
TRBJ2-3 TRBV11-3 - ASSGTSGGPRSTDTQY
TRBJ2-7 TRBV2 - ASRAGNDEQY
TRBJ2-2 TRBV12-3/TRBV12-4 - ASSPTGSGELF
TRBJ1-5 TRBV6-2/TRBV6-3 - ASSISQGPQH
TRBJ1-2 TRBV7-2 - ASSVDSGVTNYGYT
TRBJ2-2 TRBV18 - ASSPRQGVSGELF
TRBJ2-1 TRBV7-9 - ASLATTGGSYNEQF
TRBJ1-5 TRBV19 - ASSSGGVGNQPQH
TRBJ1-2 TRBV5-1 - ASSWGQGAGYT
TRBJ1-1 TRBV18 - ASSPRQKTDTEAF
TRBJ2-1 TRBV5-1 once ASSWQSGNEQF
TRBJ2-1 TRBV3-1/TRBV3-2 - ASSQGLVGHEQF
TRBJ1-3 TRBV6-5 - ASSTGTSGNTIY
TRBJ1-2 TRBV7-6 - ASSYEGYT
TRBJ2-7 TRBV6-5 once ASSYSRGYEQY
TRBJ2-2 TRBV19 - ASNSPGLAGWTGELF
TRBJ1-2 TRBV5-1 - ASRGQGGTGIYGYT
TRBJ1-1 TRBV7-2 - ASSTRTGGEAF
TRBJ1-2 TRBV18 - ASSRAANYGYT
TRBJ2-7 TRBV5-4 - ASRRGGLSYEQY
TRBJ1-2 TRBV2 - ASSDSYGYT
TRBJ2-7 TRBV9 - ASSGSGQHYEQY
TRBJ2-2 TRBV19 - ASSRTPNTGELF
TRBJ1-2 TRBV9 - ASSFRQTPIGYT
TRBJ2-7 TRBV5-6 - ASSLGLENYEQY
TRBJ2-1 TRBV19 - ASSEEDFSYNEQF
TRBJ2-1 TRBV18 once ASSAGRDYNEQF
TRBJ1-1 TRBV11-1 - ASRPGTGKNTEAF
TRBJ1-2 TRBV18 - ASSVRADYGYT
TRBJ2-5 TRBV20-1 - SARPRETQY
TRBJ2-5 TRBV3-1/TRBV3-2 - ASSQGLTQY
TRBJ1-2 TRBV27 once ASSYPGGGGYT
TRBJ2-7 TRBV7-2 - ASSSTGVISYEQY
TRBJ2-6 TRBV6-6 - ASSQGTGAGANVLT
TRBJ1-4 TRBV12-3/TRBV12-4 - ASSPGQGAKLF
TRBJ1-2 TRBV7-8 - ASSLAFGTGGYGYT
TRBJ1-3 TRBV15 - ATSRGTARNTIY
TRBJ1-1 TRBV21-1 - ASSKKRGLNTEAF
TRBJ2-3 TRBV19 - ASNYGGTDTQY
TRBJ2-7 TRBV6-5 - ASSYYYSHEQY
TRBJ1-2 TRBV18 - ASSPGQGAGYGYT
TRBJ2-1 TRBV29-1 - SDLGLAGRRGHNEQF
TRBJ2-6 TRBV2 - ASSASRGTGANVLT